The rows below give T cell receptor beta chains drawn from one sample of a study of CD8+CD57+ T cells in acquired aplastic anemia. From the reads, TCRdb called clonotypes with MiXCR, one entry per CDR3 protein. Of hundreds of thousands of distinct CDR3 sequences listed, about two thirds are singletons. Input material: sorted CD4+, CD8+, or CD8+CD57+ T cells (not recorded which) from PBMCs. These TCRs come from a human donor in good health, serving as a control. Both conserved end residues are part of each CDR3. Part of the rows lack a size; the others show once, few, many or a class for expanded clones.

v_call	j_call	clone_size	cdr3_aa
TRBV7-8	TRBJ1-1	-	CASSATGVKQPEAFF
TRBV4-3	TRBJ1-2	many	CASSQRLLDRDGYTF
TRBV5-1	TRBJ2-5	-	CASSLAPGAEETQYF
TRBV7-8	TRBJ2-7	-	CASSLDRVGGGEQYF
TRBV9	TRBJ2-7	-	CASSATGGEQYF
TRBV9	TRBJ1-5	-	CASSPSGGRAVLHF
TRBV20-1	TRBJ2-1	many	CSASHVGGANLQFF
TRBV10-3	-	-	CAISGHLKLADEQYF
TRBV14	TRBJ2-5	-	CASSIQGAEGTKYF
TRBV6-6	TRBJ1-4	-	CASSYSGQGAF
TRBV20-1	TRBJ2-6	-	CSARIGGEAGANVLTF
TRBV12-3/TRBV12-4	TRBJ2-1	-	CASSHHGTSGGRYNEQFF
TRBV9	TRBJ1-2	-	CASSGGDRGGYTF
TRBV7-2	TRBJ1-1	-	CASSIEVSQPEHFF
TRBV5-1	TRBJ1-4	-	CASSWTSGPYEEKLFF
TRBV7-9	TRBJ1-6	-	CASSFGLNQETQYF
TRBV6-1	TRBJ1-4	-	CASNFEGEVNKLFF
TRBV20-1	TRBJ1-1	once	CSVRDSTSPFF